This TCR beta chain was documented in a study of T cell responses to AZD1222 COVID-19 vaccine. CDR3 length equals 15 residues. Trimming stripped 3 bases from V and 8 bases from J, with 16 bases between. CDR1 is KGHSH and CDR2 is LQKENI in the germline V gene. Note on this clone: What it recognizes is unknown.

Study-wide points: Baseline seropositives among AZD1222 recipients totaled only five or six. Mostly white British, mostly female donors; authors suggested clonal diversity may be underestimated.

Assay: immunoSEQ multiplex PCR; the TCRdb copy retains only in-frame clones and omits some. The sample has around 130,000 clones, about 94% seen once. The sequence was obtained from an adult in good health. The sample in question was peripheral blood, obtained on day 0 of AZD1222 vaccination. V gene TRBV18 combines with J gene TRBJ1-4, with D possibly TRBD1 on 6 matching bases. CDR3 in amino acids: CASSPTRGLGEKLFF. CDR3 DNA: TGTGCCAGCTCACCCACGAGGGGGTTAGGAGAAAAACTGTTTTTT. Supplemented by reference TRBV18 and TRBJ1-4, the full variable domain reads NAGVMQNPRHLVRRRGQEARLRCSPMKGHSHVYWYRQLPEEGLKFMVYLQKENIIDESGMPKERFSAEFPKEGPSILRIQQVVRGDSAAYFCASSPTRGLGEKLFFGSGTQLSVL.